This passage covers 15 T cell receptor beta chains from one sample sequenced in a study of T cell repertoires in cytomegalovirus infection. TCRdb processed the reads anew with MiXCR; each CDR3 protein has one entry. In the table there are 900,000 to 950,000 distinct CDR3 sequences, around 32% of which are singletons. The antigens these receptors bind are not known. The sample consisted of cultured CD8+ T cells from PBMCs, taken from culture after CMV antigen stimulation. These receptors were taken from a human donor in good health (CMV status not recorded). Some clones in this sample may be carry-over from other donors' samples.

Only a few counts were recorded for this clonotype. This chain uses TRBV20-1 with TRBJ2-7; 7 nucleotides agree with TRBD2. The CDR3 is 14 residues long. V shed 0 bases and J 3 bases; nucleotides not matched to a gene: 5. The germline gives CDR1 DFQATT, CDR2 SNEGSKA (reference sequence). The CDR3 protein is CSARDPGGNYEQYV. The DNA of the CDR3 is TGCAGTGCTAGAGATCCCGGGGGGAACTACGAGCAGTACGTC.

The chain is built from TRBV11-3 and TRBJ2-7; 12 bases map to TRBD2. Germline assignment: CDR1 SGHNT and CDR2 YENEEA. This CDR3 has 17 residues. V gave up 5 bases and J gave up 0 bases; unmatched junction bases: 8. CDR3 sequence reads: CASSQHLGLAGSYEQYF. Here the CDR3 DNA reads TGTGCCAGCAGCCAGCATCTGGGACTAGCGGGCTCCTACGAGCAGTACTTC.

The chain is built from TRBV5-6 and TRBJ2-1, with D possibly being TRBD1 or TRBD2 (5 bases each). Germline V lookup: CDR1 SGHDT, CDR2 YYEEEE. The V and J ends lost 3 bases and 7 bases respectively, with 17 bases between them. The CDR3 length is 15 residues. The CDR3 here is CASSWDRTLRNEQFF. The CDR3 coding sequence is TGTGCCAGCAGCTGGGACCGTACTCTGAGGAATGAGCAGTTCTTC.

The rearrangement uses TRBV6-2 or TRBV6-3 and TRBJ1-2; D is undetermined. Trimming stripped 6 bases from V and 8 bases from J, with 19 bases between. The CDR3 length is 14 residues. Germline CDR1 is MNHEY and CDR2 is SVGEGT. The CDR3 here is CASSPPSGVRGYTF. Here the CDR3 DNA reads TGTGCCAGCAGCCCCCCGTCTGGGGTTCGAGGCTACACCTTC.

The CDR3 sequence: CATSVGGPQHF. The CDR3 region has the DNA TGTGCCACCAGCGTCGGAGGGCCCCAGCATTTT. The genes are TRBV15 and TRBJ1-5; D call uncertain. V lost 5 bases and J 9 bases, leaving 8 bases between the germline ends. CDR3 length equals 11 residues. Per the germline V gene, CDR1 is LNHNV and CDR2 is YYDKDF (reference sequence).

This sequence joins TRBV27 and TRBJ1-4, with 10 positions matching TRBD1. CDR1 is MNHEY and CDR2 is SMNVEV in the germline V gene (reference sequence). V lost 2 bases and J lost 6; bases outside the gene matches: 6. The CDR3 is made up of 16 amino acids. The CDR3 DNA follows: TGTGCCAGCAGTTTAACCCAGACAGGGGGCTATGAAAAACTGTTTTTT. Protein: CASSLTQTGGYEKLFF.

This clonotype has just a few counts. This chain links TRBV7-2 with TRBJ2-1, with D tentatively TRBD1 (6 bases). Trimming shortened V by 7 bases and J by 10 bases, and 14 bases separated the two germline ends. This CDR3 region has 12 residues. Germline CDR1 SGHTA, CDR2 FQGNSA. Here the CDR3 reads CASNFPGGEQFF. The CDR3 DNA follows: TGTGCCAGCAACTTTCCTGGGGGCGAGCAGTTCTTC. The full variable domain, its missing parts supplied by reference TRBV7-2 and TRBJ2-1, is GAGVSQSPSNKVTEKGKDVELRCDPISGHTALYWYRQSLGQGLEFLIYFQGNSAPDKSGLPSDRFSAERTGGSVSTLTIQRTQQEDSAVYLCASNFPGGEQFFGPGTRLTVL.

V and J are TRBV4-1 and TRBJ2-5; unclear D gene. This CDR3 region has 13 residues. The germline gives CDR1 MGHRA, CDR2 YSYEKL. The V end was cut by 6 bases, the J end by 2 bases, with 10 bases between. The CDR3 region is CASREMGQETQYF. The CDR3, as DNA: TGCGCCAGCAGAGAGATGGGGCAAGAGACCCAGTACTTC.

Only a few counts were recorded for this clonotype. The gene calls are TRBV7-2 and TRBJ2-7; D perhaps matches TRBD2 (6 bases). This CDR3 contains 15 residues. CDR1 is SGHTA and CDR2 is FQGNSA in the germline V gene. The V gene lost 1 base and the J gene lost 3 bases, with 13 bases spanning the gap. CDR3 DNA sequence: TGTGCCAGCAGCTTAGTGGGAGGTAGCATCTACGAGCAGTACTTC. Protein: CASSLVGGSIYEQYF.

In its sample, this clonotype was seen many times. The chain recombines TRBV5-6 with TRBJ2-7, with D perhaps TRBD2 (7 bases). Germline CDR1 SGHDT, CDR2 YYEEEE. The CDR3 contains 14 residues. V was shortened by 2 bases and J by 0 bases, with 9 bases between the two germline ends. CDR3 region: CASSLGGVSYEQYF. Here the CDR3 DNA reads TGTGCCAGCAGCTTAGGGGGGGTCTCCTACGAGCAGTACTTC.

Ten or more counts support this clonotype. The chain is built from TRBV12-3 or TRBV12-4 and TRBJ2-2, with D perhaps matching TRBD1 or TRBD2 (5 bases each). The CDR3 is 13 amino acids. V dropped 6 bases and J dropped 7 bases, with 12 bases sitting between them. In DNA form, the CDR3 reads TGTGCCAGCAGAGGGACGGGTGGCGGGGAGCTGTTTTTT. The encoded protein is CASRGTGGGELFF.

CDR3 sequence (DNA): TGTGCCAGCAGCACACCAGGGGATGGCAATCAGCCCCAGCATTTT. Translated, it gives CASSTPGDGNQPQHF. The chain joins TRBV7-9 to TRBJ1-5, with a possible D match to TRBD1 (6 bases). Looked up from germline, CDR1 is SEHNR and CDR2 is FQNEAQ (reference sequence). The CDR3 extends over 15 amino acids. V gave up 5 bases and J gave up 2 bases, with 13 bases separating them.

This clonotype was seen only a few times. The chain uses TRBV6-5 and TRBJ2-3; 9 bases line up with TRBD1. The CDR3 consists of 16 residues. Unmatched junction bases numbered 5, after V lost 4 bases and J lost 0 bases. The germline gives CDR1 MNHEY, CDR2 SVGAGI. The CDR3 sequence is CASSSGQGGSTDTQYF. CDR3 nucleotide sequence: TGTGCCAGCAGTTCGGGACAGGGCGGAAGCACAGATACGCAGTATTTT.

The rearrangement links TRBV2 to TRBJ1-1; no definite D call. The CDR3 has 13 residues. Per germline, CDR1 SNHLY and CDR2 FYNNEI. Trimming pared 6 bases from V and 5 bases from J, leaving 13 bases between. CDR3 coding DNA: TGTGCCAGCAGCAAGGCAGTGGGGACTGAAGCTTTCTTT. It codes for CASSKAVGTEAFF.

This clonotype has just a few counts. V gene TRBV12-3 or TRBV12-4 combines with J gene TRBJ2-2, with TRBD1 identical over 8 bases. This CDR3 is built from 16 residues. Germline trimming cut 10 bases from V and 4 bases from J; bases unmatched to any gene: 14. The CDR3 nucleotides are TGTGCCACTACTCCTGGAACAGGGGGTATCACCGGGGAGCTGTTTTTT. Protein sequence: CATTPGTGGITGELFF.